This is a list of T cell receptor beta chains from one sample in a study of blood T cells in healthy people across ages. TCRdb passed the 5' RACE reads through MiXCR, listing each CDR3 protein once. The sample has 550,000 to 800,000 distinct CDR3 sequences; around 21% are singletons. Sequencing was done on a sample of blood. These receptors were obtained from a man between 65 and 85 years old in good health. The CDR3 runs from the conserved cysteine through the conserved F or W. A D gene is named only where the DNA matches it firmly. Expanded clones get a size class; other rows say once, few or many, or leave the size out.

>12|TRBJ2-1|TRBV20-1|many|TRBD2
CSARGAGEGQFF
TGCAGTGCTAGAGGGGCGGGAGAAGGGCAGTTCTTC
>13|TRBJ1-1|TRBV20-1|.|.
CSAPRQPNTEAFF
TGCAGTGCTCCACGGCAGCCCAACACTGAAGCTTTCTTT
>13|TRBJ2-1|TRBV10-3|few|TRBD2
CAIGAGGPHEQFF
TGTGCCATCGGAGCGGGAGGGCCCCATGAGCAGTTCTTC
>13|TRBJ1-5|TRBV6-6|.|.
CASSLGPGEPQHF
TGTGCCAGCAGTCTCGGACCTGGGGAGCCCCAGCATTTT
>17|TRBJ2-7|TRBV20-1|.|.
CSARDGERGRLYCEQYF
TGCAGTGCTAGAGATGGTGAACGAGGCAGACTTTACTGCGAGCAGTACTTC
>12|TRBJ1-2|TRBV6-5|few|.
CASSTTATGYTF
TGTGCCAGCAGTACGACAGCAACTGGCTACACCTTC
>19|TRBJ2-6|TRBV7-9|.|TRBD1
CASSLGAGTAYSGADVLTF
TGTGCCAGCAGCTTAGGAGCCGGGACAGCTTACTCTGGGGCCGACGTCCTGACTTTC
>11|TRBJ2-5|TRBV29-1|.|.
CGVGLQETQYF
TGCGGCGTTGGCCTCCAAGAGACCCAGTACTTC
>12|TRBJ2-3|TRBV20-1|few|.
CSPRAGTDTQYF
TGCAGTCCTCGCGCGGGGACAGATACGCAGTATTTT
>18|TRBJ2-1|TRBV11-2|few|TRBD2
CASSLGVSGRGNYNEQFF
TGTGCCAGCAGCTTAGGGGTTAGCGGGAGGGGAAATTACAATGAGCAGTTCTTC
>16|TRBJ2-3|TRBV20-1|.|TRBD2
CSARVELAGGTDTQYF
TGCAGTGCTAGAGTAGAACTAGCGGGAGGGACAGATACGCAGTATTTT
>14|TRBJ1-2|TRBV6-1|.|.
CASSEAWKSGGYTF
TGTGCCAGCAGTGAAGCCTGGAAGTCGGGTGGCTACACCTTC
>14|TRBJ2-5|TRBV28|many|.
CASRAVKYQETQYF
TGTGCCAGCCGGGCGGTTAAGTACCAAGAGACCCAGTACTTC
>14|TRBJ2-3|TRBV5-4|few|.
CASSRSGYRDTQYF
TGTGCCAGCAGCCGTAGCGGATACCGTGATACGCAGTATTTT
>12|TRBJ2-7|TRBV15|few|.
CATSRDYYEQYF
TGTGCCACCAGCAGAGATTACTACGAGCAGTACTTC
>15|TRBJ2-7|TRBV21-1|.|.
CASITRGLRIYEQYF
TGTGCCAGCATTACGAGGGGACTCCGTATCTACGAGCAGTACTTC
>15|TRBJ2-3|TRBV5-1|.|TRBD1
CASSLAGQGIDTQYF
TGCGCCAGCAGCTTGGCTGGACAGGGAATAGATACGCAGTATTTT
>12|TRBJ2-5|TRBV20-1|few|.
CSAPNREETQYF
TGCAGTGCTCCCAACAGGGAAGAGACCCAGTACTTC
>14|TRBJ1-2|TRBV12-3/TRBV12-4|.|TRBD1
CASRGQATNYGYTF
TGTGCCAGCAGGGGACAGGCAACTAACTATGGCTACACCTTC
>16|TRBJ2-5|TRBV5-1|.|.
CASSFQTRVKQETQYF
TGCGCCAGCAGCTTTCAAACGAGGGTAAAACAAGAGACCCAGTACTTC
>12|TRBJ1-4|TRBV29-1|.|.
CSVGGSREKLFF
TGCAGCGTAGGGGGTTCGAGAGAAAAACTGTTTTTT
>14|TRBJ2-2|TRBV20-1|few|.
CSARTGRYPGELFF
TGCAGTGCTAGAACTGGCCGATACCCCGGGGAGCTGTTTTTT
>13|TRBJ2-7|TRBV7-9|many|.
CASSSEGSYEQYF
TGTGCCAGCAGTTCGGAGGGGTCCTACGAGCAGTACTTC
>14|TRBJ2-3|TRBV5-1|many|TRBD2
CASSWSGRTDTQYF
TGCGCCAGCAGCTGGAGCGGGAGGACAGATACGCAGTATTTT
>16|TRBJ2-5|TRBV6-5|.|TRBD1
CASSYSGQGSLRAQYF
TGTGCCAGCAGTTACTCGGGACAGGGGTCCCTCCGGGCCCAGTACTTC
>15|TRBJ2-1|TRBV20-1|once|.
CSARDWYSGDNEQFF
TGCAGTGCTAGAGATTGGTATAGCGGAGACAATGAGCAGTTCTTC
>16|TRBJ2-4|TRBV28|.|TRBD2
CASSLASGRATNIQYF
TGTGCCAGCAGTTTGGCCAGCGGGAGGGCTACTAACATTCAGTACTTC
>14|TRBJ2-7|TRBV20-1|few|TRBD1
CSARAADDRGEQYF
TGCAGTGCTAGAGCCGCCGACGACAGGGGCGAGCAGTACTTC
>15|TRBJ1-5|TRBV19|once|TRBD1
CASSIGGRGQQPQHF
TGTGCCAGTAGTATAGGAGGCAGGGGGCAACAGCCCCAGCATTTT
>13|TRBJ1-2|TRBV5-1|.|.
CASSFDRSYGYTF
TGCGCCAGCAGCTTCGACAGATCCTATGGCTACACCTTC
>14|TRBJ1-1|TRBV20-1|few|.
CSARDEPPVTEAFF
TGCAGTGCTAGAGATGAACCCCCGGTCACTGAAGCTTTCTTT
>11|TRBJ1-3|TRBV13|.|.
CASSLTNTIYF
TGTGCCAGCAGCTTAACCAACACCATATATTTT
>13|TRBJ2-5|TRBV3-1|many|.
CASSQGSGETQYF
TGTGCCAGCAGCCAAGGAAGCGGGGAGACCCAGTACTTC
>16|TRBJ1-1|TRBV6-5|few|.
CASSYSSGRTNTEAFF
TGTGCCAGCAGTTACTCGTCAGGCAGGACGAACACTGAAGCTTTCTTT
>17|TRBJ2-3|TRBV7-9|once|.
CASSPPTTGPSTDTQYF
TGTGCCAGCAGTCCTCCGACGACAGGACCTAGCACAGATACGCAGTATTTT
>12|TRBJ1-5|TRBV30|few|.
CAWAGEGQPQHF
TGTGCCTGGGCAGGGGAAGGTCAGCCCCAGCATTTT
>15|TRBJ2-7|TRBV12-3/TRBV12-4|.|TRBD2
CASSRWTSGSYEQYF
TGTGCCAGCAGTCGTTGGACTAGCGGGAGCTACGAGCAGTACTTC
>15|TRBJ2-7|TRBV7-8|.|.
CASSLALLTRREQYF
TGTGCCAGCAGCTTAGCGTTATTGACCCGTCGCGAGCAGTACTTC
>14|TRBJ2-1|TRBV20-1|few|.
CSANSGSTYNEQFF
TGCAGTGCTAATAGCGGCTCCACCTACAATGAGCAGTTCTTC
>15|TRBJ2-6|TRBV7-9|.|.
CASSLAWAGANVLTF
TGTGCCAGCAGCTTAGCGTGGGCTGGGGCCAACGTCCTGACTTTC
>12|TRBJ2-5|TRBV6-1|few|.
CASSEARWAQYF
TGTGCCAGCAGTGAGGCCCGGTGGGCCCAGTACTTC
>15|TRBJ2-5|TRBV20-1|few|TRBD2
CSASRPRERGETQYF
TGCAGTGCTAGCCGGCCGCGGGAGAGAGGAGAGACCCAGTACTTC
>16|TRBJ2-3|TRBV6-1|.|TRBD2
CASSDRGLGGTDTQYF
TGTGCCAGCAGTGACCGCGGACTAGGAGGGACAGATACGCAGTATTTT
>15|TRBJ2-3|TRBV20-1|.|TRBD2
CSARETSGSTDTQYF
TGCAGTGCTAGAGAGACTAGCGGGAGCACAGATACGCAGTATTTT
>15|TRBJ1-2|TRBV6-6|.|.
CASSSGGTYNYGYTF
TGTGCCAGCAGTTCGGGGGGGACGTATAACTATGGCTACACCTTC
>12|TRBJ2-5|TRBV7-9|few|.
CASSSGEETRYF
TGTGCCAGCAGTTCAGGAGAGGAGACCCGGTACTTC
>15|TRBJ2-7|TRBV7-2|.|TRBD2
CASSLFLAGPGEQYF
TGTGCCAGCAGCTTATTTCTAGCGGGCCCAGGGGAGCAGTACTTC
>15|TRBJ2-2|TRBV12-3/TRBV12-4|.|.
CASRLGLGGAGELSF
TGTGCCAGCCGTCTGGGGCTAGGAGGGGCCGGGGAGCTGTCTTTT
>14|TRBJ2-1|TRBV7-2|.|.
CASSLGFGDNEQLF
TGTGCCAGCAGCTTGGGATTCGGTGACAATGAGCAGCTCTTC
>11|TRBJ2-1|TRBV29-1|few|.
CSVDKRMEQFF
TGCAGCGTTGACAAAAGGATGGAGCAGTTCTTC
>15|TRBJ2-1|TRBV29-1|few|TRBD2
CSVNGLAGVYNEQFF
TGCAGCGTCAACGGACTAGCGGGAGTGTACAATGAGCAGTTCTTC
>15|TRBJ2-7|TRBV3-1|.|TRBD2
CASSQSRGSGSEQYF
TGTGCCAGCAGCCAATCCCGCGGGAGCGGGTCCGAGCAGTACTTC
>12|TRBJ2-1|TRBV6-6|few|.
CASSRTDLQQFF
TGTGCCAGCAGTCGGACTGATTTGCAGCAGTTCTTC
>12|TRBJ1-2|TRBV12-3/TRBV12-4|few|.
CATTGTNYGYTF
TGTGCCACCACAGGAACTAACTATGGCTACACCTTC
>13|TRBJ1-1|TRBV20-1|.|.
CSARELDGTEAFF
TGCAGTGCTAGAGAACTGGATGGCACTGAAGCTTTCTTT
>15|TRBJ2-1|TRBV20-1|few|TRBD1
CSASSSDRNYNEQFF
TGCAGTGCTAGCTCTTCGGACAGGAACTACAATGAGCAGTTCTTC
>16|TRBJ2-2|TRBV6-2/TRBV6-3|.|TRBD1
CASTDRGLFRTGELFF
TGTGCCAGCACAGACAGGGGCCTGTTTCGAACCGGGGAGCTGTTTTTT